This TCR beta chain was retrieved from a study of blood T cells in healthy people across ages. Points from the study as a whole: With donor CMV status unknown, expanded clonotype changes were possibly confounded. The recorded TCR beta diversity per million T cells decreased in a roughly linear manner with age.

Notes on this clonotype: The antigen is unknown. This clone may be a read error of a much larger clone one base away.

The donors, aged roughly 6 to 90, were healthy Caucasians from Russia. Primed by a sample-barcoded 5' primer and a J-beta primer mix, a second PCR proceeded for roughly 7 to 12 cycles. TCRdb independently ran MiXCR on the 5' RACE reads; one entry per CDR3 protein. The data contain some 1.5 million distinct CDR3 sequences, 28% of them singletons. CDR3 length: 12 amino acids. Trimming took 8 bases from V and 13 from J; bases not matched to a gene: 13. The germline gives CDR1 SQVTM, CDR2 ANQGSEA. The sample was blood. This chain connects TRBV29-1 to TRBJ2-1; 8 nucleotides align to TRBD1. This sequence was found in a woman in her 30s in good health. CDR3 DNA sequence: TGCAGCACATCAGGACAGGGAAACATTCAGTTCTTC. This sequence encodes CSTSGQGNIQFF.